What follows describes a single T cell receptor (beta chain). The antigen remains undetermined. CD4+CD45RO+CD25- cells were isolated as memory CD4+ T cells. After constant-region reverse-primer amplification, full-length variable regions underwent semi-nested PCR with Nested Universal Primer A. MiXCR, run by TCRdb on the 5' RACE reads, gives a single entry per CDR3 protein. The top ten clones hold less than 9.5% of a sample with 5,000 to 6,500 distinct CDR3 sequences, approximately 30% of them seen once. From germline, CDR1 is SGHTA and CDR2 FQGNSA. After removal of 2 bases from V and 5 bases from J, the junction contained 7 bases not matched to a gene. This CDR3 region has 15 residues. Study results and limitations: Greatest tumor Treg TCR overlap was with tumor naive CD4+ cells. Whole repertoires were not studied in the larger cohort, only one V-J beta rearrangement.

The chain couples TRBV7-2 to TRBJ1-1; 8 bases line up with TRBD1. The clonotype was recovered from a female donor with breast cancer. The sample was memory CD4+ T cells sorted from a lymph node. Subset of the sample: memory CD4+ T cells, CD4+CD45RO+CD25-. CDR3 protein: CASSLNPRGRTEAFF. The CDR3 region has the DNA TGTGCCAGCAGCTTAAACCCCAGGGGGCGGACTGAAGCTTTCTTT.